Listed here are 14 T cell receptor beta chains from one sample, sequenced in a study of spatial heterogeneity in lung cancer. Points from the study as a whole: One measure, the expanded intratumoral alpha and beta TCR count, tracked tumor mutation counts.

Each CDR3 protein gets one entry after TCRdb re-called the 5' RACE reads with MiXCR. The sample includes 20,000 to 25,000 distinct CDR3 sequences, about 16% of them seen just once. As for time point: sample taken at primary tumor resection. No antigen is known for these receptors. Source: lung tumor tissue, taken at surgery. Receptor source: a female donor with early-stage non-small cell lung cancer.

V gene TRBV5-1 combines with J gene TRBJ2-7; the D is unclear. Germline V CDR1 and CDR2: SGHRS, YFSETQ. CDR3 length: 16 amino acids. The V and J ends lost 4 bases and 2 bases respectively, with 19 bases between them. DNA of the CDR3: TGCGCCAGCAGCCACGGCCTCGGACGAGCTACCTACGAGCAGTACTTC. Protein: CASSHGLGRATYEQYF.

J is TRBJ2-3 and V is TRBV4-2; 10 bases match TRBD2. V lost 5 bases to trimming and J lost 6 bases; unmatched junction nucleotides: 2. The CDR3 loop spans 13 amino acids. Germline-derived CDR1 and CDR2 are LGHNA and YNFKEQ. The CDR3 spells CASSKGLADTQYF. CDR3 DNA: TGTGCCAGCAGCAAGGGACTAGCGGATACGCAGTATTTT.

The chain joins TRBV27 to TRBJ2-3; 7 nucleotides agree with TRBD1. V dropped 5 bases and J dropped 1; count of bases not matched to a gene: 9. The CDR3 runs to 16 residues. The germline CDR1 and CDR2 sequences are MNHEY and SMNVEV (reference sequence). The CDR3 nucleotides are TGTGCCAGCAGTCCCCAGACAGGGCTCCGCACAGATACGCAGTATTTT. This gives the protein CASSPQTGLRTDTQYF.

Only a few counts were recorded for this clonotype. This chain uses TRBV28 with TRBJ2-7; a possible D gene is TRBD2 (5 bases). The CDR3 spans 12 residues. V was cut by 8 bases and J by 4 bases, with 12 bases left in between. CDR1 is MDHEN and CDR2 is SYDVKM in the germline V gene. CDR3 in amino acids: CASGSFLYEQYF. The CDR3 DNA follows: TGTGCCAGCGGGAGTTTCCTGTACGAGCAGTACTTC.

This clonotype appeared many times. The rearrangement uses TRBV20-1 and TRBJ2-7, with D maybe TRBD2 (6 bases). Looked up from germline, CDR1 is DFQATT and CDR2 is SNEGSKA (reference sequence). Trimming stripped 3 bases from V and 6 bases from J, with 15 bases between. There are 13 residues in the CDR3. CDR3 sequence: CSASVGGNGEQYF. The CDR3 nucleotides are TGCAGTGCTAGTGTGGGCGGGAATGGCGAGCAGTACTTC.

The chain couples TRBV7-2 to TRBJ2-3, with TRBD2 identical over 7 bases. The J segment lost 8 bases and the V segment lost 3 bases, leaving 8 bases of the junction unmatched. Looked up from germline, CDR1 is SGHTA and CDR2 is FQGNSA. The CDR3 consists of 14 residues. In nucleotides, the CDR3 is TGTGCCAGCAGCTTTAGGCGGGAGCGGGGTACGCAGTATTTT. This sequence encodes CASSFRRERGTQYF. Supplemented by reference TRBV7-2 and TRBJ2-3, the full variable domain reads GAGVSQSPSNKVTEKGKDVELRCDPISGHTALYWYRQSLGQGLEFLIYFQGNSAPDKSGLPSDRFSAERTGGSVSTLTIQRTQQEDSAVYLCASSFRRERGTQYFGPGTRLTVL.

This clonotype was counted many times. The V gene is TRBV7-2, the J gene TRBJ2-1; D ambiguous. The CDR3 runs 13 residues. Per the germline V gene, CDR1 is SGHTA and CDR2 is FQGNSA. Trimming cost V 3 bases and J 9 bases, with 12 bases left between them. The CDR3 spells CASSLVPKPEQFF. In DNA, the CDR3 is TGTGCCAGCAGCTTGGTCCCCAAACCTGAGCAGTTCTTC.

This clonotype appeared a few times. The chain links TRBV20-1 to TRBJ2-5, with D hard to call. The CDR3 totals 13 residues. Germline CDR1 is DFQATT and CDR2 is SNEGSKA (reference sequence). Between the trimmed V and J ends, which lost 3 bases and 5 bases, there was a span of 13 bases. CDR3 DNA sequence: TGCAGTGCTAGCCGCAGATTCGCCGAGACCCAGTACTTC. This encodes CSASRRFAETQYF.

The CDR3 DNA is TGCGCCAGCAGCTTCCGACTCCCCTACGAGCAGTACTTC. Amino acid sequence: CASSFRLPYEQYF. This rearrangement joins TRBV5-1 to TRBJ2-7; no clear D gene. The germline gives CDR1 SGHRS, CDR2 YFSETQ. This CDR3 is built from 13 residues. V was trimmed by 2 bases and J by 2 bases, leaving 8 bases between them.

The chain's CDR3 is CASSQAGAGNEQFF. In DNA, the CDR3 is TGTGCCAGCAGCCAAGCGGGGGCGGGCAATGAGCAGTTCTTC. The chain carries TRBV4-2 and TRBJ2-1; D may match TRBD1 or TRBD2 (6 bases each). The CDR3 has 14 amino acids. Trimming stripped 1 base from V and 6 bases from J, with 10 bases between. The V gene's germline CDR1 is LGHNA and CDR2 YNFKEQ.

This clonotype has at least ten counts. This chain links TRBV9 with TRBJ2-2; TRBD1 is a possible D gene (6 bases). V lost 7 bases and J lost 7, with 14 bases in between. The CDR3 is 13 residues long. Germline CDR1 and CDR2: SGDLS and YYNGEE. The CDR3: CASARTDGGELFF. In DNA, the CDR3 is TGTGCCAGCGCACGGACAGACGGCGGGGAGCTGTTTTTT.

This clonotype appeared a few times. The chain has TRBV20-1 and TRBJ2-4; D might be TRBD1 (5 bases). Trimming removed 6 bases at V and 3 bases at J, with 9 bases between. Germline V gene sequence: CDR1 DFQATT, CDR2 SNEGSKA (reference sequence). This CDR3 is built from 12 residues. CDR3 coding DNA: TGCAGTGCACAGGTCGGCAAAAACATTCAGTACTTC. Translating it yields CSAQVGKNIQYF.

This clonotype was counted only a few times. CDR3 nucleotides: TGTGCCAGCAGTTTTGGGGCAGGGGGCAGCGACGAGCAGTACTTC. Residues: CASSFGAGGSDEQYF. The chain joins TRBV28 to TRBJ2-7, with TRBD1 matching 8 bases. Trimming removed 3 bases from V and 5 bases from J; junction bases left unmatched: 9. Germline lookup yields CDR1 MDHEN and CDR2 SYDVKM. The CDR3 is 15 amino acids.

This clonotype was seen repeatedly, ten times or more. The V call is TRBV12-3 or TRBV12-4, the J call TRBJ2-6, with D tentatively TRBD1 (7 bases). The CDR3 runs 17 residues. Trimming left V 5 bases short and J 2 bases short, with 16 bases between. Here the CDR3 reads CASSGRTGLAGANVLTF. The CDR3, as DNA: TGTGCCAGCAGTGGGAGGACAGGCCTAGCTGGGGCCAACGTCCTGACTTTC.